This TCR beta chain appears in the sequencing data of a study of blood T cell repertoires in COVID-19. As processed by the authors: Nucleated cell counts were estimated from reference gene primer amplification. Sequenced by immunoSEQ multiplex PCR; TCRdb stores in-frame clones only, minus some. V and J calls and clone size are those listed in that table; D and trimming were worked out from the DNA. The sample yields a few hundred thousand clones, about 79% seen once. Germline V gene sequence: CDR1 MGHRA, CDR2 YSYEKL. Germline trimming cut 5 bases from V and 3 bases from J; bases unmatched to any gene: 9. The CDR3 runs 15 residues.

The chain is built from TRBV4-1 and TRBJ2-7; 8 bases map to TRBD2. This TCR came from a human donor in a cohort sampled during active COVID-19. Input material: peripheral blood. This CDR3 reads CASSYSSSGNYEQYF. CDR3 DNA sequence: TGCGCCAGCAGCTACTCGAGTAGCGGGAACTACGAGCAGTACTTC.